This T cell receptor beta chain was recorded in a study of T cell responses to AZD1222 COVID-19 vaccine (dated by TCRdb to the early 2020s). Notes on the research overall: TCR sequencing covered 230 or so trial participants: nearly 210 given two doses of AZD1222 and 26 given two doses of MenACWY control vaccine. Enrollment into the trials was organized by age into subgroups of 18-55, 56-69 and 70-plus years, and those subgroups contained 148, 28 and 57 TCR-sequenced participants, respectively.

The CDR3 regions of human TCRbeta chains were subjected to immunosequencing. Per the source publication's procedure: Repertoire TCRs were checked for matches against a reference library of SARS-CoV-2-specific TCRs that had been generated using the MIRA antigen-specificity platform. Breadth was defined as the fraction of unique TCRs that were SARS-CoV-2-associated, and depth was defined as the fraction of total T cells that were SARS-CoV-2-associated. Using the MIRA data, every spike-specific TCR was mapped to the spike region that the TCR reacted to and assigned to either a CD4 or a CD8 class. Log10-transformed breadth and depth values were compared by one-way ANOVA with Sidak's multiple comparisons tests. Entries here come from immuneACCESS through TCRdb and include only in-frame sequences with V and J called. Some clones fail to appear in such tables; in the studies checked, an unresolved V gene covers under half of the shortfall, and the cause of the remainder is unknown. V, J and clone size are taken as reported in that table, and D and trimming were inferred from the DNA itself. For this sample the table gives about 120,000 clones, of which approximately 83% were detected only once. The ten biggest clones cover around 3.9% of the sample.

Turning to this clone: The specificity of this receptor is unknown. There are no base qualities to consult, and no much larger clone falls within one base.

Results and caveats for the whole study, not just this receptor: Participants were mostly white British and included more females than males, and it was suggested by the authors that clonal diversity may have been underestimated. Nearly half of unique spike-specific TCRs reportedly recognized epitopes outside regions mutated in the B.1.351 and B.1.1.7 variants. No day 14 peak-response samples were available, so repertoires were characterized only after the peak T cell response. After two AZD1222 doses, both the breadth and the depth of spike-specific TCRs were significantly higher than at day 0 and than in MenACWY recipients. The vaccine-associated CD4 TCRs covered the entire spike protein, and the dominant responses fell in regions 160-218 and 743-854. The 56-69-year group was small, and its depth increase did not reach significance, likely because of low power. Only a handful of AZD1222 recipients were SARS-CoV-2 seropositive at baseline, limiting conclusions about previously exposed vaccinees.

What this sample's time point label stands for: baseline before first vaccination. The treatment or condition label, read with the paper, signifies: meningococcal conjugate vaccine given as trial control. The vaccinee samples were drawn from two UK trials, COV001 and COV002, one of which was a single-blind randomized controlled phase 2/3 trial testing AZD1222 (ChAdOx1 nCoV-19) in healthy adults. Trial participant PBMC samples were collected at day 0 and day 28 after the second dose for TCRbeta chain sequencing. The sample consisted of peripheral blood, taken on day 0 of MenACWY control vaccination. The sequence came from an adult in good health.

The bases read TGTGCCAGCAGCAGAAGAGGGACAGGGGGTGTGGATGAGCAGTTCTTC. This codes for CASSRRGTGGVDEQFF. The rearrangement combines TRBV5-5 with TRBJ2-1, with 11 bases aligning to TRBD1. From the germline V gene (reference sequence), CDR1 is SGHKS and CDR2 is YYEKEE. V is trimmed back by 4 bases and J by 8 bases, and the junction contains 11 bases that no gene match accounts for. The CDR3 goes from the cysteine to the phenylalanine over 16 residues. The retained sequence is limited to the CDR3, 48 bases, with the frame set at the first base.